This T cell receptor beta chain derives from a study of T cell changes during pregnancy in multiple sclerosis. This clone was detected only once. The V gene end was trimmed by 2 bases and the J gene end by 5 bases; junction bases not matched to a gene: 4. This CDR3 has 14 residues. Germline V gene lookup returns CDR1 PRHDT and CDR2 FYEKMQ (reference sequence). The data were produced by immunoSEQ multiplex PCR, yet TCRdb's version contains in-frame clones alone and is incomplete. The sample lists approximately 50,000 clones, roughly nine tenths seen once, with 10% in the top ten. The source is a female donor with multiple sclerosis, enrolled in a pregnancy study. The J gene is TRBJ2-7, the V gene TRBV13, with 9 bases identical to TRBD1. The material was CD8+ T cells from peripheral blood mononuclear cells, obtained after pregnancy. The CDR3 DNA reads TGTGCCAGCAGCTTACTGGGACAGGGTAACGAGCAGTACTTC. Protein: CASSLLGQGNEQYF.